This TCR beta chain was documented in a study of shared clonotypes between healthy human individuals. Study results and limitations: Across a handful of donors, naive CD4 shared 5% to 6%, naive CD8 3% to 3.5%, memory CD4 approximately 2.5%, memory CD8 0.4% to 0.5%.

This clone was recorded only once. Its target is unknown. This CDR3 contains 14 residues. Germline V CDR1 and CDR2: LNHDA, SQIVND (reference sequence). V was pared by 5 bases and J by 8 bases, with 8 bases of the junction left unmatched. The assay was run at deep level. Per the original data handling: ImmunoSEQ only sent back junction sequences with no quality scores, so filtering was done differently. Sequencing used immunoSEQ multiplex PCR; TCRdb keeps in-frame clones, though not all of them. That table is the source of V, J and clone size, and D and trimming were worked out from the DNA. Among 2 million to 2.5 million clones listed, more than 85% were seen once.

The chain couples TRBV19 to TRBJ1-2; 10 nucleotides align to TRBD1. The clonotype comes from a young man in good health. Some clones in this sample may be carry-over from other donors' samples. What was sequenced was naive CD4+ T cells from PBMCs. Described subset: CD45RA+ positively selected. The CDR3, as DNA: TGTGCCAGTAGTGCCCCGGGACAGGGGAACGGCTACACCTTC. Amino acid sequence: CASSAPGQGNGYTF.